This TCR beta chain was sequenced in a study of CD8 T cells in Susac syndrome. From germline, CDR1 is SGHRS and CDR2 YFSETQ. Trimming left V 1 base short and J 0 bases short, with 7 bases between. The CDR3 contains 14 residues. RNA was extracted with the RNeasy kit, and a quantity of roughly 0.5 to 1 ug was reverse transcribed using random hexamers. TCR beta CDR3 was amplified by immunoSEQ covering 54 Vbeta and 13 Jbeta. TCRdb redid the calling of the immunoSEQ multiplex PCR reads with MiXCR, one entry per CDR3 protein. The sample lists about 210,000 distinct CDR3 sequences, around 96% occurring once. TCR beta sequences were obtained from blood CD8+ and CD4+ T cells. Control patients had untreated stable or active relapsing-remitting multiple sclerosis by revised McDonald criteria. FACS was used to enrich TEMRA cells, whereas the CD8+ and CD4+ T cells were obtained by negative isolation.

What was sequenced was CD4+ T cells from PBMCs. The rearrangement joins TRBV5-1 to TRBJ1-1; tentatively, D is TRBD1 (5 bases). The origin of this receptor is a human donor with multiple sclerosis. The CDR3 here is CASSLPGMNTEAFF. In DNA form, the CDR3 reads TGCGCCAGCAGCTTGCCAGGGATGAACACTGAAGCTTTCTTT.